A selection of T cell receptor beta chains follows, all from one sample in a study of blood T cell repertoires in COVID-19. TCRdb keeps only in-frame clones here, not all; method: immunoSEQ multiplex PCR. This sample carries about 250,000 clones, more than 70% of them seen once, and the ten largest clones take roughly 6.3%. The sample was peripheral blood. The receptors here all came from a woman under 40 with COVID-19, enrolled during active disease. Both conserved end residues are part of each CDR3. The order of the fields is CDR3 protein, CDR3 DNA, V gene, D gene, J gene, clone size. The D gene is left open where the match is weak. The listing skips clone size in some rows; elsewhere it reads once, few, many or a size class.

CDR3 protein: CASSQGSPGQGWWETQYF
CDR3 DNA: TGTGCCAGCAGCCAAGGATCCCCGGGACAGGGTTGGTGGGAGACCCAGTACTTC
V gene: TRBV14
D gene: TRBD1
J gene: TRBJ2-5
clone size: .

CDR3 protein: CASSPDRESPLHF
CDR3 DNA: TGTGCCAGCAGCCCGGACAGGGAATCACCCCTCCACTTT
V gene: TRBV12-3/TRBV12-4
D gene: TRBD1
J gene: TRBJ1-6
clone size: .

CDR3 protein: CASSSSRLAGVLGQETQYF
CDR3 DNA: TGTGCCAGCAGTTCCTCTAGGCTAGCGGGGGTCTTGGGCCAAGAGACCCAGTACTTC
V gene: TRBV27
D gene: TRBD2
J gene: TRBJ2-5
clone size: .

CDR3 protein: CATSDSREEGYQPQHF
CDR3 DNA: TGTGCCACCAGTGATTCAAGGGAGGAGGGTTATCAGCCCCAGCATTTT
V gene: TRBV24-1
D gene: .
J gene: TRBJ1-5
clone size: .

CDR3 protein: CASSPTGFSYEQYF
CDR3 DNA: TGTGCCAGCAGCCCCACAGGGTTTAGCTACGAGCAGTACTTC
V gene: TRBV3-1/TRBV3-2
D gene: .
J gene: TRBJ2-7
clone size: .

CDR3 protein: CAISGTANYGYTF
CDR3 DNA: TGTGCCATCAGTGGAACAGCAAACTATGGCTACACCTTC
V gene: TRBV10-3
D gene: .
J gene: TRBJ1-2
clone size: .

CDR3 protein: CASRDNRAQHF
CDR3 DNA: TGTGCCAGTAGGGACAACAGGGCCCAGCATTTT
V gene: TRBV19
D gene: .
J gene: TRBJ1-5
clone size: .

CDR3 protein: CASSLDATGKLFF
CDR3 DNA: TGTGCCAGCAGCTTAGATGCGACAGGGAAACTGTTTTTT
V gene: TRBV11-3
D gene: TRBD1
J gene: TRBJ1-4
clone size: .

CDR3 protein: CASSQEMSGGGANVLTF
CDR3 DNA: TGCGCCAGCAGCCAAGAAATGTCCGGCGGTGGGGCCAACGTCCTGACTTTC
V gene: TRBV4-1
D gene: .
J gene: TRBJ2-6
clone size: .

CDR3 protein: CASSLLAGPSYEQYF
CDR3 DNA: TGTGCTAGCAGCCTTCTGGCGGGGCCTTCCTACGAGCAGTACTTC
V gene: TRBV7-7
D gene: .
J gene: TRBJ2-7
clone size: .

CDR3 protein: CATSDGGTGHSSQPQHF
CDR3 DNA: TGTGCCACCAGTGATGGGGGGACAGGGCATTCCAGTCAGCCCCAGCATTTT
V gene: TRBV24-1
D gene: TRBD1
J gene: TRBJ1-5
clone size: .

CDR3 protein: CASSLGLLRDTQYF
CDR3 DNA: TGTGCCAGCAGCTTGGGACTCCTCCGGGATACGCAGTATTTT
V gene: TRBV5-5
D gene: .
J gene: TRBJ2-3
clone size: .

CDR3 protein: CASSSIGTSHTDTQYF
CDR3 DNA: TGTGCCAGCAGTTCGATTGGGACTAGTCACACAGATACGCAGTATTTT
V gene: TRBV6-5
D gene: TRBD2
J gene: TRBJ2-3
clone size: once

CDR3 protein: CASSYPGGPYEQYF
CDR3 DNA: TGTGCCAGCAGTTACCCGGGGGGGCCCTACGAGCAGTACTTC
V gene: TRBV6-2/TRBV6-3
D gene: TRBD2
J gene: TRBJ2-7
clone size: .

CDR3 protein: CASSLEQGLGEQYF
CDR3 DNA: TGTGCCAGCAGCTTGGAACAGGGTTTGGGCGAGCAGTACTTC
V gene: TRBV5-4
D gene: .
J gene: TRBJ2-7
clone size: .

CDR3 protein: CASSYSPRGITEAFF
CDR3 DNA: TGTGCCAGCAGTTACTCGCCCAGGGGGATTACTGAAGCTTTCTTT
V gene: TRBV6-5
D gene: TRBD1
J gene: TRBJ1-1
clone size: .

CDR3 protein: CASSLQDGQNQPQHF
CDR3 DNA: TGTGCCAGCAGCTTACAAGACGGACAGAATCAGCCCCAGCATTTT
V gene: TRBV7-9
D gene: .
J gene: TRBJ1-5
clone size: once

CDR3 protein: CASSFRTGINYGYTF
CDR3 DNA: TGTGCCAGCAGTTTCCGGACAGGAATTAACTATGGCTACACCTTC
V gene: TRBV6-5
D gene: TRBD1
J gene: TRBJ1-2
clone size: .

CDR3 protein: CASSLEAHSHTEAFF
CDR3 DNA: TGCGCCAGCAGCTTGGAAGCTCACAGCCACACTGAAGCTTTCTTT
V gene: TRBV5-1
D gene: .
J gene: TRBJ1-1
clone size: .

CDR3 protein: CASSRPDSFETQYF
CDR3 DNA: TGTGCCAGCAGCCGTCCGGACTCATTCGAGACCCAGTACTTC
V gene: TRBV11-2
D gene: .
J gene: TRBJ2-5
clone size: .

CDR3 protein: CASSPDRGLTTSSYNEQFF
CDR3 DNA: TGTGCCAGCTCCCCGGACAGGGGCCTAACTACAAGCTCCTACAATGAGCAGTTCTTC
V gene: TRBV18
D gene: TRBD1
J gene: TRBJ2-1
clone size: .

CDR3 protein: CAISDYSGNTIYF
CDR3 DNA: TGTGCCATCAGTGATTACTCTGGAAACACCATATATTTT
V gene: TRBV10-3
D gene: .
J gene: TRBJ1-3
clone size: .

CDR3 protein: CASSRTTGGGEKLFF
CDR3 DNA: TGTGCCAGCAGTCGCACGACAGGGGGTGGTGAAAAACTGTTTTTT
V gene: TRBV28
D gene: TRBD1
J gene: TRBJ1-4
clone size: once

CDR3 protein: CASSPRQGLSTDTQYF
CDR3 DNA: TGTGCCAGTAGTCCTCGACAGGGTTTGAGCACAGATACGCAGTATTTT
V gene: TRBV19
D gene: TRBD1
J gene: TRBJ2-3
clone size: .

CDR3 protein: CAISESGVHGYTF
CDR3 DNA: TGTGCCATCAGTGAGTCCGGGGTCCATGGCTACACCTTC
V gene: TRBV10-3
D gene: .
J gene: TRBJ1-2
clone size: once

CDR3 protein: CASSRPGHANPEQYF
CDR3 DNA: TGCGCCAGCAGCAGACCGGGACACGCCAATCCCGAGCAGTACTTC
V gene: TRBV5-1
D gene: .
J gene: TRBJ2-7
clone size: .

CDR3 protein: CASSQSRSSGNTIYF
CDR3 DNA: TGCGCCAGCAGCCAATCTCGGAGCTCTGGAAACACCATATATTTT
V gene: TRBV4-3
D gene: .
J gene: TRBJ1-3
clone size: .

CDR3 protein: CASRRTGFAGNTIYF
CDR3 DNA: TGTGCCAGTAGACGAACAGGGTTCGCCGGAAACACCATATATTTT
V gene: TRBV19
D gene: .
J gene: TRBJ1-3
clone size: .

CDR3 protein: CASNWSGQETQYF
CDR3 DNA: TGTGCCAGCAACTGGAGCGGACAAGAGACCCAGTACTTC
V gene: TRBV2
D gene: .
J gene: TRBJ2-5
clone size: .

CDR3 protein: CASRYQTGGVTEAFF
CDR3 DNA: TGTGCCAGCAGATACCAAACAGGGGGCGTAACTGAAGCTTTCTTT
V gene: TRBV3-1/TRBV3-2
D gene: TRBD1
J gene: TRBJ1-1
clone size: .

CDR3 protein: CASSLAGTGGEKLFF
CDR3 DNA: TGCGCCAGCAGCTTGGCCGGGACAGGGGGCGAAAAACTGTTTTTT
V gene: TRBV5-1
D gene: TRBD1
J gene: TRBJ1-4
clone size: once

CDR3 protein: CASSTPSGGAEVDTQYF
CDR3 DNA: TGTGCCAGCAGCACCCCTAGCGGGGGGGCCGAGGTAGATACGCAGTATTTT
V gene: TRBV7-2
D gene: TRBD2
J gene: TRBJ2-3
clone size: .

CDR3 protein: CATLEHPQGNYGYTF
CDR3 DNA: TGTGCCACCTTAGAACATCCACAGGGGAACTATGGCTACACCTTC
V gene: TRBV28
D gene: TRBD1
J gene: TRBJ1-2
clone size: .

CDR3 protein: CASRDSGGAGEQYF
CDR3 DNA: TGCGCCAGCAGGGATAGCGGGGGGGCGGGAGAGCAGTACTTC
V gene: TRBV10-2
D gene: TRBD2
J gene: TRBJ2-7
clone size: .

CDR3 protein: CASSLGTSENEQYF
CDR3 DNA: TGTGCCAGCAGCCTTGGGACTAGTGAGAACGAGCAGTACTTC
V gene: TRBV9
D gene: TRBD2
J gene: TRBJ2-7
clone size: .

CDR3 protein: CASSLAGKPPLHF
CDR3 DNA: TGTGCCAGCAGCTTAGCTGGTAAGCCACCCCTCCACTTT
V gene: TRBV13
D gene: .
J gene: TRBJ1-6
clone size: few

CDR3 protein: CAIGEQNQETQYF
CDR3 DNA: TGTGCCATCGGTGAACAGAACCAAGAGACCCAGTACTTC
V gene: TRBV10-3
D gene: .
J gene: TRBJ2-5
clone size: .

CDR3 protein: CASSPASEGLYGYTF
CDR3 DNA: TGTGCCAGCAGCCCCGCCAGTGAGGGCTTATATGGCTACACCTTC
V gene: TRBV11-2
D gene: .
J gene: TRBJ1-2
clone size: .

CDR3 protein: CASSRTGRTEAFF
CDR3 DNA: TGTGCCAGTAGTAGGACAGGGCGCACTGAAGCTTTCTTT
V gene: TRBV19
D gene: TRBD1
J gene: TRBJ1-1
clone size: .

CDR3 protein: CASSSGKAGSGELFF
CDR3 DNA: TGTGCCAGCAGCTCCGGGAAAGCGGGCTCCGGGGAGCTGTTTTTT
V gene: TRBV7-2
D gene: .
J gene: TRBJ2-2
clone size: .